These 27 T cell receptor beta chains came from one sample sequenced in a study of blood T cells in healthy people across ages. The authors ran a second PCR of about 6 to 12 cycles using a sample-barcoded 5' primer and a J-beta primer mix. TCRdb reprocessed the 5' RACE reads with MiXCR, giving one entry per CDR3 protein. The sample has approximately 600,000 distinct CDR3 sequences; roughly 53% are singletons. Source material: blood. These receptors all stem from a man between 60 and 70 years old in good health.

V usage is TRBV5-4 and J usage is TRBJ2-1; 8 nucleotides line up with TRBD2. There are 15 residues in the CDR3. CDR1 SGHNT and CDR2 YYREEE come from the germline V gene (reference sequence). The J segment lost 3 bases and the V segment lost 2 bases, leaving 4 bases of the junction unmatched. CDR3 DNA: TGTGCCAGCAGCTTCGGGGGGGGCCTCTACAATGAGCAGTTCTTC. Its protein product is CASSFGGGLYNEQFF.

The V call is TRBV10-3, the J call TRBJ2-5; TRBD2 aligns across 11 bases. After removal of 4 bases from V and 4 bases from J, the junction contained 8 bases not matched to a gene. The CDR3 runs to 16 residues. The germline V gene encodes CDR1 ENHRY and CDR2 SYGVKD. The CDR3 sequence is CAISGTSGGKRETQYF. DNA of the CDR3: TGTGCCATCAGTGGCACTAGCGGGGGTAAACGAGAGACCCAGTACTTC.

This chain uses TRBV28 with TRBJ1-1, with D perhaps TRBD1 (5 bases). The CDR3 has 14 residues. Deletions cut 7 bases from V and 11 bases from J, with 23 bases between. Per the germline V gene, CDR1 is MDHEN and CDR2 is SYDVKM. The CDR3, as DNA: TGTGCCAGCACCCTCCAAGGGACCGACCGTGGGGCTTTCTTT. Translation gives CASTLQGTDRGAFF.

V and J are TRBV20-1 and TRBJ1-1; D is uncertain. V was shortened by 0 bases and J by 6 bases, with 20 bases between the two germline ends. This CDR3 is 16 amino acids long. CDR1 DFQATT and CDR2 SNEGSKA come from the germline V gene (reference sequence). The CDR3 protein is CSARDPGGSKEAEAFF. The CDR3 DNA is TGCAGTGCTAGAGATCCCGGCGGGTCAAAAGAGGCTGAAGCTTTCTTT.

The chain joins TRBV20-1 to TRBJ1-2; no clear D gene. V lost 6 bases to trimming and J lost 4 bases, with 15 bases between them. Germline CDR1 reads DFQATT; CDR2 reads SNEGSKA (reference sequence). The CDR3 has 13 residues. CDR3 sequence reads: CSAITGARYGYTF. The CDR3 DNA reads TGCAGTGCCATTACCGGCGCACGCTATGGCTACACCTTC.

This clonotype was observed a few times. The V gene is TRBV15, the J gene TRBJ2-5, with D unclear. CDR1 and CDR2 (germline): LNHNV, YYDKDF (reference sequence). Trimming removed 0 bases at V and 5 bases at J, with 7 bases between. The CDR3 length is 13 residues. The CDR3 loop reads CATSRDVGETQYF. The CDR3 coding sequence is TGTGCCACCAGCAGAGATGTGGGGGAGACCCAGTACTTC. The whole variable domain, remainder taken from reference TRBV15 and TRBJ2-5, is DAMVIQNPRYQVTQFGKPVTLSCSQTLNHNVMYWYQQKSSQAPKLLFHYYDKDFNNEADTPDNFQSRRPNTSFCFLDIRSPGLGDTAMYLCATSRDVGETQYFGPGTRLLVL.

The genes are TRBV7-2 and TRBJ2-2; no reliable D call. V was shortened by 1 base and J by 5 bases, with 11 bases between the two germline ends. CDR3 length: 15 amino acids. Germline V lookup: CDR1 SGHTA, CDR2 FQGNSA. CDR3 residues: CASSLGARTTGELFF. The DNA of the CDR3 is TGTGCCAGCAGCTTAGGAGCGAGAACAACCGGGGAGCTGTTTTTT.

The chain joins TRBV20-1 to TRBJ2-5; unclear D gene. Between the trimmed V and J ends, which lost 1 base and 7 bases, there was a span of 16 bases. Germline V gene data show CDR1 as DFQATT and CDR2 as SNEGSKA (reference sequence). The CDR3 is made up of 14 amino acids. DNA of the CDR3: TGCAGTGCTAGAGGGAAAGGGTCTCTCGGGACCCAGTACTTC. As protein: CSARGKGSLGTQYF.

The chain uses TRBV18 and TRBJ2-7; 9 positions match TRBD2. V shed 0 bases and J 2 bases; nucleotides not matched to a gene: 5. This CDR3 comprises 16 residues. Germline CDR1 is KGHSH and CDR2 is LQKENI. The CDR3 reads CASSPPGLASPYEQYF. In DNA, the CDR3 is TGTGCCAGCTCACCACCAGGACTAGCGAGTCCCTACGAGCAGTACTTC.

J is TRBJ1-6 and V is TRBV10-3, with D possibly being TRBD1 (6 bases). The CDR3 sequence is 14 residues long. V was trimmed by 0 bases and J by 10 bases, leaving 10 bases between them. Germline V CDR1 and CDR2: ENHRY, SYGVKD. Here the CDR3 DNA reads TGTGCCATCAGTGAGTCTACAGGGAACTCACCCCTCCACTTT. It translates to CAISESTGNSPLHF.

This clonotype turned up a few times. The chain is built from TRBV10-3 and TRBJ2-6, with D perhaps given as TRBD1 or TRBD2 (5 bases each). Trimming shortened V by 4 bases and J by 0 bases, and 10 bases separated the two germline ends. The CDR3 loop spans 16 amino acids. Germline V lookup: CDR1 ENHRY, CDR2 SYGVKD. In DNA, the CDR3 is TGTGCCATCAGTGCTGGGACCCCCTCTGGGGCCAACGTCCTGACTTTC. It translates to CAISAGTPSGANVLTF.

This clonotype was picked up a small number of times. V gene TRBV12-3 or TRBV12-4 combines with J gene TRBJ2-3; 10 bases line up with TRBD2. This CDR3 spans 16 amino acids. Germline trimming cut 1 base from V and 6 bases from J; bases unmatched to any gene: 7. CDR3 amino acids: CASSLGVAGGMDTQYF. CDR3 nucleotide sequence: TGTGCCAGCAGTTTAGGGGTAGCGGGGGGTATGGATACGCAGTATTTT.

The chain is built from TRBV20-1 and TRBJ1-3; D uncertain. Germline values: CDR1 DFQATT, CDR2 SNEGSKA (reference sequence). Between the trimmed V and J ends, which lost 6 bases and 2 bases, there was a span of 14 bases. The CDR3 contains 14 residues. The DNA for the CDR3 is TGCAGTGCCCCCGACCAGGTGGCTGGAAACACCATATATTTT. Amino acid sequence: CSAPDQVAGNTIYF.

The chain has TRBV5-1 and TRBJ2-7; 7 bases map to TRBD2. The CDR3 has 14 residues. Trimming took 7 bases from V and 3 from J; bases not matched to a gene: 10. The V gene's germline CDR1 is SGHRS and CDR2 YFSETQ. The CDR3 protein is CASRPGGGFYEQYF. CDR3 nucleotide sequence: TGCGCCAGCCGCCCGGGGGGTGGTTTCTACGAGCAGTACTTC.

J is TRBJ2-5 and V is TRBV5-1; D possibly corresponds to TRBD1 (6 bases). CDR3 size: 14 residues. From germline, CDR1 is SGHRS and CDR2 YFSETQ. Trimming shortened V by 5 bases and J by 4 bases, and 15 bases separated the two germline ends. The CDR3 DNA follows: TGCGCCAGCAGACCCGGGACACAGTTAGAGACCCAGTACTTC. It encodes CASRPGTQLETQYF.

This clonotype appeared a few times. The rearrangement joins TRBV5-6 to TRBJ2-5; 7 bases agree with TRBD1. J lost 2 bases, V lost 4 bases, and 14 bases had no gene match. Germline V gives CDR1 SGHDT, CDR2 YYEEEE. This CDR3 has 17 amino acids. The CDR3 coding sequence is TGTGCCAGCAGCCCACTTAGACAGGGAAGTGATCAAGAGACCCAGTACTTC. It yields the protein CASSPLRQGSDQETQYF.

V and J are TRBV7-2 and TRBJ1-1; D remains unclear. The CDR3 contains 14 residues. V was clipped by 2 bases and J by 4 bases, with 11 bases between them. CDR1 and CDR2 from the germline V gene are SGHTA and FQGNSA. DNA for the CDR3: TGTGCCAGCAGCTTAAACCTTGGGAGCACTGAAGCTTTCTTT. Translating it yields CASSLNLGSTEAFF.

The rearrangement uses TRBV19 and TRBJ2-7; no clear D. The CDR3 extends over 17 amino acids. V lost 3 bases and J lost 4, with 22 bases in between. CDR1 is LNHDA and CDR2 is SQIVND in the germline V gene (reference sequence). CDR3 nucleotide sequence: TGTGCCAGTAGTATTGGATGGGGATTTCCCAAGCCTTACGAGCAGTACTTC. This translates into CASSIGWGFPKPYEQYF.

This chain connects TRBV12-3 or TRBV12-4 to TRBJ2-3; 8 bases agree with TRBD2. The CDR3 is made up of 15 amino acids. Losses at the gene ends were 5 bases for V and 6 bases for J; bases not matched to a gene: 10. This CDR3 is CASSPPLAESDTQYF. CDR3 DNA sequence: TGTGCCAGCAGTCCCCCACTAGCGGAATCGGATACGCAGTATTTT.

This chain links TRBV5-1 with TRBJ2-3; 12 bases line up with TRBD1. J gave up 3 bases and V 4 bases, and 6 bases lay outside the gene matches. Germline-derived CDR1 and CDR2 are SGHRS and YFSETQ. The CDR3 has 16 residues. The CDR3 is CASSGGTGGDTDTQYF. Written as DNA, the CDR3 is TGCGCCAGCAGCGGCGGGACAGGGGGCGATACAGATACGCAGTATTTT. Together with reference TRBV5-1 and TRBJ2-3, the CDR3 gives the full variable domain: KAGVTQTPRYLIKTRGQQVTLSCSPISGHRSVSWYQQTPGQGLQFLFEYFSETQRNKGNFPGRFSGRQFSNSRSEMNVSTLELGDSALYLCASSGGTGGDTDTQYFGPGTRLTVL.

V usage is TRBV3-1 and J usage is TRBJ2-2; 7 bases line up with TRBD1. V trimming: 8 bases; J trimming: 4 bases; junction bases outside the gene matches: 13. Germline CDR1 is LGHDT and CDR2 is YNNKEL (reference sequence). The CDR3 has 16 residues. CDR3 protein: CASLPFEGAGTGELFF. In DNA form, the CDR3 reads TGTGCCAGCCTACCGTTTGAGGGGGCTGGCACCGGGGAGCTGTTTTTT.

This chain uses TRBV5-1 with TRBJ2-7; 7 bases agree with TRBD1. This CDR3 has 13 residues. Germline V gives CDR1 SGHRS, CDR2 YFSETQ. With 4 bases clipped from V and 6 bases from J, the junction kept 7 bases outside the gene matches. CDR3 sequence reads: CASSQDRVVEQYF. The CDR3 nucleotides are TGCGCCAGCAGCCAAGACAGGGTAGTCGAGCAGTACTTC.

The chain uses TRBV5-1 and TRBJ2-1, with 11 bases fitting TRBD1. The CDR3 has 17 amino acids. Germline values: CDR1 SGHRS, CDR2 YFSETQ. Unmatched junction bases numbered 12, after V lost 4 bases and J lost 6 bases. This CDR3 is CASSLGQGARGTNEQFF. The DNA for the CDR3 is TGCGCCAGCAGCCTCGGACAGGGGGCGCGGGGCACCAATGAGCAGTTCTTC.

This chain connects TRBV5-1 to TRBJ2-7; the D gene is possibly TRBD1 (6 bases). The end of the DNA aligns better with TRBJ2-5, so the J call may be wrong. CDR3 length: 13 residues. Germline V gene sequence: CDR1 SGHRS, CDR2 YFSETQ. The DNA of the CDR3 is TGCGCCAGCAGCTCACAGGGCGTAGAGACCCAGTACTTC. Protein: CASSSQGVETQYF.

The CDR3 DNA reads as TGCGCCAGCACCCGGGACAGGGGTAATTCACCCCTCCACTTT. Protein product: CASTRDRGNSPLHF. This chain joins TRBV5-1 and TRBJ1-6, with 10 bases fitting TRBD1. This CDR3 comprises 14 residues. Germline CDR1 is SGHRS and CDR2 is YFSETQ. V trimming: 6 bases; J trimming: 6 bases; junction bases outside the gene matches: 3.

The chain joins TRBV15 to TRBJ1-2, with D unresolved. The CDR3 length is 15 residues. Germline V gives CDR1 LNHNV, CDR2 YYDKDF (reference sequence). V shed 7 bases and J shed 0 bases, with 15 bases lying between them. The CDR3 coding sequence is TGTGCCACCATTGCAACGACCGATGCTAACTATGGCTACACCTTC. Its translation is CATIATTDANYGYTF.

This clonotype was detected only a few times. The chain combines TRBV12-3 or TRBV12-4 with TRBJ1-2; 11 nucleotides agree with TRBD1. J was trimmed by 4 bases and V by 4 bases; bases with no gene match: 5. This CDR3 region has 15 residues. The CDR3 protein is CASSSRTGGGYGYTF. The CDR3 nucleotides read TGTGCCAGCAGTTCTCGGACAGGGGGCGGCTATGGCTACACCTTC.